The entry below gives a single T cell receptor beta chain sequence along with its context. Its antigen remains unidentified. Researchers ran immunoSEQ v3.0 at survey level. The method was immunoSEQ multiplex PCR; TCRdb's version includes in-frame clones alone and lacks a portion of them. Seen here are approximately 20,000 clones, less than 80% observed once, and the top ten hold over 8.5%. The J segment lost 5 bases and the V segment lost 7 bases, leaving 6 bases of the junction unmatched. The CDR3 has 14 amino acids. Germline CDR1 reads LNHDA; CDR2 reads SQIVND (reference sequence). This sample stems from a study of long-term antiretroviral therapy in people with HIV. General study findings and limits: Diversity went up after ART and still fell short of transplant donor controls. CDR3 lengths in HIV samples spanned a narrower range than controls.

The origin of this receptor is a middle-aged woman with HIV. The rearrangement links TRBV19 to TRBJ2-1, with 9 bases lining up with TRBD2. The material sequenced was unsorted PBMCs, taken 4.1 years after starting antiretroviral therapy. The DNA of the CDR3 is TGTGCCAGTACCGCTAGCGGGGTCGACAATGAGCAGTTCTTC. Its translation is CASTASGVDNEQFF. The variable domain in full, completed from reference TRBV19 and TRBJ2-1, reads DGGITQSPKYLFRKEGQNVTLSCEQNLNHDAMYWYRQDPGQGLRLIYYSQIVNDFQKGDIAEGYSVSREKKESFPLTVTSAQKNPTAFYLCASTASGVDNEQFFGPGTRLTVL.